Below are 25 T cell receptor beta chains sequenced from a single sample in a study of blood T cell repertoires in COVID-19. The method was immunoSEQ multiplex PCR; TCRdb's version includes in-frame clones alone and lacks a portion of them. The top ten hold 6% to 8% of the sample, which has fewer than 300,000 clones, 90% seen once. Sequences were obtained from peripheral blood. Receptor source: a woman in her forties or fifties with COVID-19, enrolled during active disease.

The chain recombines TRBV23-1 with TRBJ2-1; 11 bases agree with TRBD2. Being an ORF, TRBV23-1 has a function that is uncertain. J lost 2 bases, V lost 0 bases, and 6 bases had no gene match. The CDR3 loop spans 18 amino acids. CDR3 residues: CASSQSYGTSGPYNEQFF. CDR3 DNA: TGCGCCAGCAGTCAATCGTACGGGACTAGCGGCCCCTACAATGAGCAGTTCTTC.

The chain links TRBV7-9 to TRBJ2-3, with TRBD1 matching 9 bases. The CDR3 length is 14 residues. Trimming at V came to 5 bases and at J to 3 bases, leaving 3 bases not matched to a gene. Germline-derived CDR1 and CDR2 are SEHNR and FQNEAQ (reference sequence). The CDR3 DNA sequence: TGTGCCAGCAGCGGGGGACAGGGAACAGATACGCAGTATTTT. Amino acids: CASSGGQGTDTQYF.

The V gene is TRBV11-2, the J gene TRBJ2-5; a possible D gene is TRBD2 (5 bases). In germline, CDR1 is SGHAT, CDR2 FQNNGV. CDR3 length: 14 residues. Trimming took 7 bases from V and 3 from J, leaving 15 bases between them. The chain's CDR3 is CASTPTEREETQYF. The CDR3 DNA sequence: TGTGCCAGCACCCCCACAGAGAGGGAAGAGACCCAGTACTTC.

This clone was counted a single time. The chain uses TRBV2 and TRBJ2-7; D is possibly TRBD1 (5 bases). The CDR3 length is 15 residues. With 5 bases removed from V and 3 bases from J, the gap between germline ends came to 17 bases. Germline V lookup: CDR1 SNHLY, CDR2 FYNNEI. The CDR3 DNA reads TGTGCCAGCAGTTACGACAGCCAGTCGAACTACGAGCAGTACTTC. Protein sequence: CASSYDSQSNYEQYF.

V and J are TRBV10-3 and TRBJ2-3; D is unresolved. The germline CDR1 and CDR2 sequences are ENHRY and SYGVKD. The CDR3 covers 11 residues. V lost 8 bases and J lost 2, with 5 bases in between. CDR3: CAIGHTDTQYF. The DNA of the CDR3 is TGTGCCATCGGGCACACAGATACGCAGTATTTT.

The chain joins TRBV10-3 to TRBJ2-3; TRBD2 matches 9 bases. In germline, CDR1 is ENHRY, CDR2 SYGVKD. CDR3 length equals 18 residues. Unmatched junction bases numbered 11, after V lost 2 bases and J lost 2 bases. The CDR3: CAISETLQAGGPTDTQYF. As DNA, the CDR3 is TGTGCCATCAGTGAGACCTTGCAAGCGGGAGGTCCCACAGATACGCAGTATTTT.

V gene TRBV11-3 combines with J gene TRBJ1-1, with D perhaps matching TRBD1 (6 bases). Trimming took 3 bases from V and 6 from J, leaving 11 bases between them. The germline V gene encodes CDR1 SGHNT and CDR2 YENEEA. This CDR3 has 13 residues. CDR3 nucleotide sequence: TGTGCCAGCAGCTTTTCACAGGGACCTGAAGCTTTCTTT. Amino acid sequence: CASSFSQGPEAFF.

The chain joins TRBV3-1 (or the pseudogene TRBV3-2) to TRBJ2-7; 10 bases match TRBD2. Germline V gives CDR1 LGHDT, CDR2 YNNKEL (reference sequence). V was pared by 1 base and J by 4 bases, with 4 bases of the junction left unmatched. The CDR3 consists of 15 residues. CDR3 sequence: CASSQASSGRYEQYF. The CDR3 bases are TGTGCCAGCAGCCAAGCGTCTAGCGGGAGATACGAGCAGTACTTC.

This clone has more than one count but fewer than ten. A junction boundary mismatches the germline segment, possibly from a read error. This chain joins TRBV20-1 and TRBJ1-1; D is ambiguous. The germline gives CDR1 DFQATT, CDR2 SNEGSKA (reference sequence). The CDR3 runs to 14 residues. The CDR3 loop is CSASITRWNAEAFF. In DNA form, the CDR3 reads TGCAGTGCTAGTATTACCAGGTGGAACGCTGAAGCTTTCTTT.

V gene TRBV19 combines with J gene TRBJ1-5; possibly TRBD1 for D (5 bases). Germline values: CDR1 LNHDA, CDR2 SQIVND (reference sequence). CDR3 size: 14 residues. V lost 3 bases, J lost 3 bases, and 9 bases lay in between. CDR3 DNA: TGTGCCAGTAGTATGCGCAGGGACAATCAGCCCCAGCATTTT. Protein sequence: CASSMRRDNQPQHF.

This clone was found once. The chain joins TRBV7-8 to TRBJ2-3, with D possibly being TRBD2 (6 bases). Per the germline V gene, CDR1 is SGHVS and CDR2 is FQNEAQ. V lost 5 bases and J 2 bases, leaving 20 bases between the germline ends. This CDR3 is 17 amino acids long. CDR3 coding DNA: TGTGCCAGCAGCCTCGGTCCTTTAGCGGCTTACACAGATACGCAGTATTTT. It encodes CASSLGPLAAYTDTQYF.

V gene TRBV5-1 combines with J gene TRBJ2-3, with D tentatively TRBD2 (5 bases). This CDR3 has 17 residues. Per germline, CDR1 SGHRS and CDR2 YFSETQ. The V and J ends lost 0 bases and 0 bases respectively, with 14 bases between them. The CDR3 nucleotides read TGCGCCAGCAGCTTGGTTAGGCAGCGGTCTAGCACAGATACGCAGTATTTT. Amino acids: CASSLVRQRSSTDTQYF.

CDR3 in amino acids: CASSPNTDTQYF. CDR3 nucleotide sequence: TGTGCCAGCAGCCCCAACACAGATACGCAGTATTTT. This chain uses TRBV7-2 with TRBJ2-3; no clear D. The CDR3 extends over 12 amino acids. V lost 5 bases, J lost 2 bases, and 5 bases lay in between. Per germline, CDR1 SGHTA and CDR2 FQGNSA.

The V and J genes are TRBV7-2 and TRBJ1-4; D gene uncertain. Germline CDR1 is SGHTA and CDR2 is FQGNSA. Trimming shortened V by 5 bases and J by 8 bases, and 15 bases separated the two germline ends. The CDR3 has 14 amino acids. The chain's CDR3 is CASSPGLGWEKLFF. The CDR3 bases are TGTGCCAGCAGCCCCGGACTTGGCTGGGAAAAACTGTTTTTT.

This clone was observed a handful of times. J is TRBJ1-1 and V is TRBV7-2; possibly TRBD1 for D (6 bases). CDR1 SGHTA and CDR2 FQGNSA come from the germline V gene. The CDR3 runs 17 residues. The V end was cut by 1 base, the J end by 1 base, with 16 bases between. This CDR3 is CASSLEVVDRGNTEAFF. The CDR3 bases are TGTGCCAGCAGCTTAGAAGTTGTGGACAGAGGGAACACTGAAGCTTTCTTT.

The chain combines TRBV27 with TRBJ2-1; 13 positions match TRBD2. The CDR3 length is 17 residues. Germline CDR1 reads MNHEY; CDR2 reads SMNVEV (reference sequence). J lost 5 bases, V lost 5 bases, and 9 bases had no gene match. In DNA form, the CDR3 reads TGTGCCAGCAGTAGCAGTACTAGCGGGAGGGCCCACAATGAGCAGTTCTTC. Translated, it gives CASSSSTSGRAHNEQFF.

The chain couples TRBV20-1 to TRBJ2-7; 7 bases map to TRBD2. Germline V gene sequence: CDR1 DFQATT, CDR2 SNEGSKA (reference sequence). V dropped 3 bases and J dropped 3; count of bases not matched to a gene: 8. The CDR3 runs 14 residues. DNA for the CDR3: TGCAGTGCTAGTGCTAGCGGCGGGAACTACGAGCAGTACTTC. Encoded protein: CSASASGGNYEQYF.

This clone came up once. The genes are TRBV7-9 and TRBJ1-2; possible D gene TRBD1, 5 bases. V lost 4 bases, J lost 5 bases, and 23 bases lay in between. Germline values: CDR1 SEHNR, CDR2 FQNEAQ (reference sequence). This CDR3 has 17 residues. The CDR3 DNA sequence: TGTGCCAGCAGCTGGGGGGTAGGGGACCCCGGGTTGTATGGCTACACCTTC. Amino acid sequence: CASSWGVGDPGLYGYTF.

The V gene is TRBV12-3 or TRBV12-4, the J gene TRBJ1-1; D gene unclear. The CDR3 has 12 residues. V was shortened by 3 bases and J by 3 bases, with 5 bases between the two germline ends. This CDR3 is CASSFIYTEAFF. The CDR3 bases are TGTGCCAGCAGTTTTATCTACACTGAAGCTTTCTTT.

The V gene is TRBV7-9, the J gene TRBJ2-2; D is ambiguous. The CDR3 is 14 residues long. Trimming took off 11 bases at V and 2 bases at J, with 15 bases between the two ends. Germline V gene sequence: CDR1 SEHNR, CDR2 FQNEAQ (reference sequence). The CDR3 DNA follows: TGTGCCTCGTCTATCGAGGCTAACACCGGGGAGCTGTTTTTT. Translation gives CASSIEANTGELFF.

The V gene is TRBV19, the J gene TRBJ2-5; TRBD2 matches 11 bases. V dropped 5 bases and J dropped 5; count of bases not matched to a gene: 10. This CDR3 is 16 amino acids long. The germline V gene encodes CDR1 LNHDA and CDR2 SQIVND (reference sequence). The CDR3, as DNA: TGTGCCAGTAGTGTTAGCGGGAGGGCCCTCACTGAGACCCAGTACTTC. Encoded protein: CASSVSGRALTETQYF.

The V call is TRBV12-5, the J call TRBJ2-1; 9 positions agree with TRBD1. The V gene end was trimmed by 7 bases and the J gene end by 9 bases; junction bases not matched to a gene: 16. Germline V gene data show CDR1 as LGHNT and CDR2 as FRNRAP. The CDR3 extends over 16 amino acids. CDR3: CASVPPGTGSRGEQFF. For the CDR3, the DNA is TGTGCTAGTGTCCCCCCCGGGACAGGGTCAAGGGGTGAGCAGTTCTTC.

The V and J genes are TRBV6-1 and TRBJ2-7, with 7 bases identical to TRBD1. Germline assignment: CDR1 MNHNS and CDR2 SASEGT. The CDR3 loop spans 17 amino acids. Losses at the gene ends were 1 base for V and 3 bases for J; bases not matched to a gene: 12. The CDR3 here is CASSEERSTGQHYEQYF. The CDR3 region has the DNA TGTGCCAGCAGTGAAGAACGTTCGACGGGACAGCACTACGAGCAGTACTTC.

CDR3: CATSPGTGGQETQYF. The CDR3 DNA reads TGTGCCACCAGCCCCGGGACAGGGGGCCAAGAGACCCAGTACTTC. The J gene is TRBJ2-5, the V gene TRBV24-1, with 11 bases lining up with TRBD1. Losses at the gene ends were 7 bases for V and 1 base for J; bases not matched to a gene: 4. Germline values: CDR1 KGHDR, CDR2 SFDVKD. This CDR3 region has 15 residues.

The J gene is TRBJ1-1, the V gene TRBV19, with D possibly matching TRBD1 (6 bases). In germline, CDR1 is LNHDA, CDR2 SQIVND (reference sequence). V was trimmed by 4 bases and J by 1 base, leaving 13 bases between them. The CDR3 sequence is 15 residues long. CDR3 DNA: TGTGCCAGTAGTAAACACAGGGTAGGGAACACTGAAGCTTTCTTT. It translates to CASSKHRVGNTEAFF.